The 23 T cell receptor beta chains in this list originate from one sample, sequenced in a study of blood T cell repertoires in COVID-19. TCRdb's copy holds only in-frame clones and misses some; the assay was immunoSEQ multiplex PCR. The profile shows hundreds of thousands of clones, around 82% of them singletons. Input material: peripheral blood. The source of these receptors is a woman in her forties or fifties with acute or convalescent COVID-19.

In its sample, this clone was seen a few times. The CDR3 reads CASSYPGLAGGEQFF. For the CDR3, the DNA is TGTGCCAGCAGTTACCCGGGACTAGCGGGAGGGGAGCAGTTCTTC. V usage is TRBV6-6 and J usage is TRBJ2-1, with 16 bases that match TRBD2. This CDR3 is 15 amino acids long. In germline, CDR1 is MNHNY, CDR2 SVGAGI (reference sequence). Trimming cost V 2 bases and J 10 bases; bases outside gene matches: 2.

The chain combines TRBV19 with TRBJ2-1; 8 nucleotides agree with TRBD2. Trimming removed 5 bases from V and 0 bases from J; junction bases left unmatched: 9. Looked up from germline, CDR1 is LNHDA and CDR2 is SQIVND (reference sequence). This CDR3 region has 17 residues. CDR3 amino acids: CASSGGKAGASYNEQFF. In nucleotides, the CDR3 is TGTGCCAGTAGTGGGGGGAAAGCGGGGGCCTCCTACAATGAGCAGTTCTTC.

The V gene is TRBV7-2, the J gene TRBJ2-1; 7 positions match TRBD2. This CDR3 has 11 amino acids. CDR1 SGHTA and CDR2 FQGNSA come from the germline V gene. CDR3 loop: CLCLADNEQFF. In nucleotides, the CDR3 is TGTTTGTGCCTAGCGGACAATGAGCAGTTCTTC.

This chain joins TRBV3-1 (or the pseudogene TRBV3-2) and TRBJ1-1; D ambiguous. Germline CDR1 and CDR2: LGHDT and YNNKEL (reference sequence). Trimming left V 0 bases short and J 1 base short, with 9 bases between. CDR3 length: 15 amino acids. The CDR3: CASSQDRSGNTEAFF. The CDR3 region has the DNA TGTGCCAGCAGCCAAGATCGGAGCGGGAACACTGAAGCTTTCTTT.

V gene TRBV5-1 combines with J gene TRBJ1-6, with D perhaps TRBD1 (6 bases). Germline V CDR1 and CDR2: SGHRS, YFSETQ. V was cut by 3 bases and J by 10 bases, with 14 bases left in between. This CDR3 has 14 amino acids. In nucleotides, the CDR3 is TGCGCCAGCAGCTCAGGGGACACGGACTCACCCCTCCACTTT. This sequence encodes CASSSGDTDSPLHF.

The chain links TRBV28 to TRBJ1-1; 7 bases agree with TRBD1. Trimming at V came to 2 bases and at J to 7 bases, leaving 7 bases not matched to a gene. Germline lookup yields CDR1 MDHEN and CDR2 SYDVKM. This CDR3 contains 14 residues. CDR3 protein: CASSLTRGLDEAFF. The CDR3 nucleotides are TGTGCCAGCAGTTTAACTAGGGGGCTGGATGAAGCTTTCTTT.

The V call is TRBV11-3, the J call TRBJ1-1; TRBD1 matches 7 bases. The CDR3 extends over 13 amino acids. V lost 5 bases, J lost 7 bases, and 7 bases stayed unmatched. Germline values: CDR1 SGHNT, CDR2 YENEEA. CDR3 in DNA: TGTGCCAGCAGCGAACAGGGGTCGGGTGAAGCTTTCTTT. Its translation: CASSEQGSGEAFF.

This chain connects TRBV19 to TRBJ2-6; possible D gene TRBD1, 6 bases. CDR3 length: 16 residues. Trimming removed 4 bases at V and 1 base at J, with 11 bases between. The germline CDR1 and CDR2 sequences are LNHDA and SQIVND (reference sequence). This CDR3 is CASSTRTVSGANVLTF. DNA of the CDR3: TGTGCCAGTAGTACCCGGACAGTTTCTGGGGCCAACGTCCTGACTTTC.

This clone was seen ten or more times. CDR3 in DNA: TGCGCCAGCAGCTTGGCCGTAGGGCCGGGAGGCTACACCTTC. Translating gives CASSLAVGPGGYTF. The chain has TRBV5-1 and TRBJ1-2; no firm D call. Trimming cost V 0 bases and J 8 bases, with 14 bases left between them. Looked up from germline, CDR1 is SGHRS and CDR2 is YFSETQ. This CDR3 is 14 amino acids long. The variable domain in full, completed from reference TRBV5-1 and TRBJ1-2, reads KAGVTQTPRYLIKTRGQQVTLSCSPISGHRSVSWYQQTPGQGLQFLFEYFSETQRNKGNFPGRFSGRQFSNSRSEMNVSTLELGDSALYLCASSLAVGPGGYTFGSGTRLTVV.

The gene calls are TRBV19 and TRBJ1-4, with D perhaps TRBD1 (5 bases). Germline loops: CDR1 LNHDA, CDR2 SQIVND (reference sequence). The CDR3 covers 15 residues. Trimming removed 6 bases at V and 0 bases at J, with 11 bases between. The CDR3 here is CASRGPGATNEKLFF. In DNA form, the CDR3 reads TGTGCCAGTAGGGGGCCGGGAGCAACTAATGAAAAACTGTTTTTT.

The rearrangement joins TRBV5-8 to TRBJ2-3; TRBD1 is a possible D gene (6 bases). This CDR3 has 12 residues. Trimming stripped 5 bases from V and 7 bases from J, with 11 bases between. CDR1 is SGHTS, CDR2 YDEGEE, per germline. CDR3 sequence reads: CASRNRAHTQYF. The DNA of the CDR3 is TGTGCCAGCAGGAACAGGGCTCATACGCAGTATTTT.

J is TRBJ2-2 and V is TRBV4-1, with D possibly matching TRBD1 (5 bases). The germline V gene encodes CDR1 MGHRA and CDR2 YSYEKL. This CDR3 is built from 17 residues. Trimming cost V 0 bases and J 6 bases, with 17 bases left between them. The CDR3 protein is CASSQDRGRPPPGELFF. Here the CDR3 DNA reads TGCGCCAGCAGCCAAGATAGGGGCAGGCCACCCCCCGGGGAGCTGTTTTTT.

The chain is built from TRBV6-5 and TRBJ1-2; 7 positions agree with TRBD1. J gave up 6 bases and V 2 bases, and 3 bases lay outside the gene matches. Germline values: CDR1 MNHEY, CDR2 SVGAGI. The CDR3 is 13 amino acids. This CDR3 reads CASSYAQGNGYTF. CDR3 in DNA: TGTGCCAGCAGTTACGCACAGGGGAATGGCTACACCTTC.

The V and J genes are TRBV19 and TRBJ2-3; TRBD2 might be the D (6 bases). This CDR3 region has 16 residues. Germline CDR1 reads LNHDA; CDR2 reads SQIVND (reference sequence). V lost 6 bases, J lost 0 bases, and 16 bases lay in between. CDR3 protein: CASSTGTSISTDTQYF. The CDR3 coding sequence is TGTGCCAGTAGCACCGGGACTTCCATTAGCACAGATACGCAGTATTTT.

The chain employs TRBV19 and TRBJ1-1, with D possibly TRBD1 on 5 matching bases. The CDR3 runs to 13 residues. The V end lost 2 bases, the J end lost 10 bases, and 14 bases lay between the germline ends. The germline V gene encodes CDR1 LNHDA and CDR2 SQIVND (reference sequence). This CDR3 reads CASSISGLGRAFF. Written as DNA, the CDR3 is TGTGCCAGTAGTATATCTGGTTTGGGGCGAGCTTTCTTT.

CDR3 sequence reads: CSASGAVNTEAFF. CDR3 nucleotide sequence: TGCAGTGCTAGTGGGGCAGTTAACACTGAAGCTTTCTTT. V and J are TRBV20-1 and TRBJ1-1; D may be TRBD1 (5 bases). The CDR3 has 13 amino acids. The germline V and J ends were trimmed by 3 bases and 2 bases, with 10 bases remaining between them. CDR1 is DFQATT, CDR2 SNEGSKA, per germline (reference sequence).

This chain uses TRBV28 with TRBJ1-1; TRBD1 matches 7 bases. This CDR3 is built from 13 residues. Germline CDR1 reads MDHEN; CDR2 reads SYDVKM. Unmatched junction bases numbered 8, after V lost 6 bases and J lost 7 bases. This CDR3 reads CASRVNRGLEAFF. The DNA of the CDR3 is TGTGCCAGCAGAGTAAACAGGGGCCTTGAAGCTTTCTTT.

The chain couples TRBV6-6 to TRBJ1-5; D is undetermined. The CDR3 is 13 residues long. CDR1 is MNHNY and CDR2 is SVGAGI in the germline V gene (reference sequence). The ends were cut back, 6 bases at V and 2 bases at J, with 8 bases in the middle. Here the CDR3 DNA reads TGTGCCAGCAGCAATACGGGCAATCAGCCCCAGCATTTT. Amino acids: CASSNTGNQPQHF.

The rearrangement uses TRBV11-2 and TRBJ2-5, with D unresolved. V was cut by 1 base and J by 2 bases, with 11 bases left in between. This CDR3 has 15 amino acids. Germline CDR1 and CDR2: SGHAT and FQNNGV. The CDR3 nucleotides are TGTGCCAGCAGCTTAGTAGCAACTCTACAAGAGACCCAGTACTTC. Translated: CASSLVATLQETQYF. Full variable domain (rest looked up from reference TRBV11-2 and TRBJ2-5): EAGVAQSPRYKIIEKRQSVAFWCNPISGHATLYWYQQILGQGPKLLIQFQNNGVVDDSQLPKDRFSAERLKGVDSTLKIQPAKLEDSAVYLCASSLVATLQETQYFGPGTRLLVL.

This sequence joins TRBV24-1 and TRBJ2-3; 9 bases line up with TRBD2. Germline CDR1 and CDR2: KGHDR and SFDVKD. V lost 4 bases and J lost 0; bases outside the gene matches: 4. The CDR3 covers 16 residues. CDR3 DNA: TGTGCCACCAGTGAGCCTAGCGGGGCGAGCACAGATACGCAGTATTTT. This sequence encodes CATSEPSGASTDTQYF.

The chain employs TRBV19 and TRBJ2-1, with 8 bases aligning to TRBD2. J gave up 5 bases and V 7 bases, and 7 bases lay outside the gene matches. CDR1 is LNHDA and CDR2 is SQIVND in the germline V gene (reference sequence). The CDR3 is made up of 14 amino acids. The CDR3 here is CASTRGGLNNEQFF. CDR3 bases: TGTGCCAGTACCCGGGGGGGGCTTAACAATGAGCAGTTCTTC.

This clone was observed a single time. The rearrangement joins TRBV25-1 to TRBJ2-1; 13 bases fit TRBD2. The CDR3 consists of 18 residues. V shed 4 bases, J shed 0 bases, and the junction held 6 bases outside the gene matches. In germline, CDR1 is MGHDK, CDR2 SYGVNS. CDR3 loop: CASSGGLAGSSSYNEQFF. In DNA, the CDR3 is TGTGCCAGCAGTGGGGGACTAGCGGGATCCAGCTCCTACAATGAGCAGTTCTTC.

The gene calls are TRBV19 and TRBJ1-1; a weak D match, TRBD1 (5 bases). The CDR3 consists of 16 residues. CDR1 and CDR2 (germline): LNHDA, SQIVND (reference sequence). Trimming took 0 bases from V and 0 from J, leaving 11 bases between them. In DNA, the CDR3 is TGTGCCAGTAGTATAGAACCAGACAGCCTGAACACTGAAGCTTTCTTT. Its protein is CASSIEPDSLNTEAFF.